Following are 11 T cell receptor beta chains from one sample sequenced in a study of blood T cells in healthy people across ages. The authors ran a second PCR of roughly 6 to 12 cycles using a sample-barcoded 5' primer and a J-beta primer mix. TCRdb re-analysed the 5' RACE reads in MiXCR, keeping a single row per CDR3 protein. Of around 1.7 million distinct CDR3 sequences listed, about 28% are singletons. The sequenced material came from blood. The receptors here all came from a woman in her 30s in good health.

This chain connects TRBV6-5 to TRBJ2-3, with D possibly matching TRBD2 (5 bases). The CDR3 covers 15 residues. The V end was cut by 4 bases, the J end by 4 bases, with 15 bases between. CDR1 MNHEY and CDR2 SVGAGI come from the germline V gene. The CDR3 nucleotides read TGTGCCAGCAGTTCCAACCCGACTATCCCAGATACGCAGTATTTT. Translating gives CASSSNPTIPDTQYF.

The chain combines TRBV5-1 with TRBJ1-4; TRBD1 is a possible D gene (6 bases). The V end lost 4 bases, the J end lost 3 bases, and 13 bases lay between the germline ends. The CDR3 covers 15 residues. Germline-derived CDR1 and CDR2 are SGHRS and YFSETQ. The CDR3 DNA follows: TGCGCCAGCAGCCCCCGGACAGAGGCTAATGAAAAACTGTTTTTT. Amino acids: CASSPRTEANEKLFF.

As for this clonotype: A read error may explain this, as a much larger clone is one base away. The V and J genes are TRBV2 and TRBJ2-7, with a weak D call TRBD2 (5 bases). V lost 7 bases to trimming and J lost 2 bases, with 12 bases between them. Germline CDR1 is SNHLY and CDR2 is FYNNEI. This CDR3 contains 13 residues. The CDR3 DNA reads as TGTGCCAGCACCTCCGGACTGACCTACGAGCAGTACTTC. Its translation: CASTSGLTYEQYF.

The rearrangement uses TRBV28 and TRBJ2-1; D tentatively reads TRBD1 or TRBD2 (5 bases each). Trimming took off 4 bases at V and 5 bases at J, with 12 bases between the two ends. CDR1 and CDR2 from the germline V gene are MDHEN and SYDVKM. The CDR3 runs 14 residues. This CDR3 reads CASSSLGANNEQFF. The CDR3 region has the DNA TGTGCCAGCAGTTCCCTCGGGGCTAACAATGAGCAGTTCTTC. Full variable domain (remainder filled in from reference TRBV28 and TRBJ2-1): DVKVTQSSRYLVKRTGEKVFLECVQDMDHENMFWYRQDPGLGLRLIYFSYDVKMKEKGDIPEGYSVSREKKERFSLILESASTNQTSMYLCASSSLGANNEQFFGPGTRLTVL.

This chain uses TRBV20-1 with TRBJ2-1, with 9 bases that match TRBD2. The germline gives CDR1 DFQATT, CDR2 SNEGSKA (reference sequence). This CDR3 has 14 residues. The junction had 4 bases not matched to a gene; V was cut back by 1 base and J by 6 bases. The CDR3: CSARALAGPNEQFF. In DNA form, the CDR3 reads TGCAGTGCTAGAGCACTAGCGGGTCCCAATGAGCAGTTCTTC.

This chain connects TRBV7-2 to TRBJ2-3, with D possibly being TRBD1 (5 bases). The CDR3 length is 13 residues. Per germline, CDR1 SGHTA and CDR2 FQGNSA. Trimming removed 8 bases at V and 1 base at J, with 10 bases between. As DNA, the CDR3 is TGTGCCAGCGGTGGGGCTCGCACAGATACGCAGTATTTT. Translating gives CASGGARTDTQYF. Combining the CDR3 with reference TRBV7-2 and TRBJ2-3 gives the whole variable domain GAGVSQSPSNKVTEKGKDVELRCDPISGHTALYWYRQSLGQGLEFLIYFQGNSAPDKSGLPSDRFSAERTGGSVSTLTIQRTQQEDSAVYLCASGGARTDTQYFGPGTRLTVL.

Regarding this clonotype: Germline is not matched at one junction end, which may reflect a read error. The genes are TRBV20-1 and TRBJ1-1; unclear D gene. The CDR3 length is 14 residues. Per the germline V gene, CDR1 is DFQATT and CDR2 is SNEGSKA (reference sequence). The CDR3: CSAGDMGLGTEAFF. CDR3 DNA: TGCAGTGCTGGAGATATGGGGTTGGGTACTGAAGCTTTCTTT.

This rearrangement joins TRBV11-2 to TRBJ2-1, with no clear D. V lost 5 bases, J lost 8 bases, and 13 bases lay in between. The CDR3 runs 13 residues. CDR1 and CDR2 (germline): SGHAT, FQNNGV. CDR3 loop: CASSVTPLDEQFF. CDR3 sequence (DNA): TGTGCCAGCAGCGTGACACCCCTGGATGAGCAGTTCTTC. Together with reference TRBV11-2 and TRBJ2-1, the CDR3 gives the full variable domain: EAGVAQSPRYKIIEKRQSVAFWCNPISGHATLYWYQQILGQGPKLLIQFQNNGVVDDSQLPKDRFSAERLKGVDSTLKIQPAKLEDSAVYLCASSVTPLDEQFFGPGTRLTVL.

There are a few counts of this clonotype. A single base separates this from a much larger clone, so it may be a read error. The J gene is TRBJ2-1, the V gene TRBV7-2, with 8 bases lining up with TRBD1. V trimming: 5 bases; J trimming: 8 bases; junction bases outside the gene matches: 14. The CDR3 length is 16 residues. Per the germline V gene, CDR1 is SGHTA and CDR2 is FQGNSA. The CDR3 region is CASSLGGTGGYDEQFF. The DNA of the CDR3 is TGTGCCAGCAGCCTGGGAGGCACAGGGGGATACGATGAGCAGTTCTTC.

The J gene is TRBJ1-6, the V gene TRBV11-2; 8 nucleotides align to TRBD1. J gave up 7 bases and V 5 bases, and 19 bases lay outside the gene matches. There are 19 residues in the CDR3. The germline V gene encodes CDR1 SGHAT and CDR2 FQNNGV. The chain's CDR3 is CASSPRSGGRGRINSPLHF. CDR3 in DNA: TGTGCCAGCAGCCCCCGCTCGGGGGGCAGGGGGCGAATCAATTCACCCCTCCACTTT.

Comment on this clonotype: It may be a read error: a sequence one base away is much more abundant. A read error is likely, as this CDR3 ends without the conserved phenylalanine or tryptophan. The chain combines TRBV7-2 with TRBJ1-5; D possibly corresponds to TRBD1 (5 bases). The germline V gene has CDR1 SGHTA and CDR2 FQGNSA. The ends were cut back, 1 base at V and 6 bases at J, with 10 bases in the middle. CDR3 length: 14 amino acids. The CDR3 DNA reads as TGTGCCAGCAGCTTAGACGGGGGTATTCAGCCCCAGCATGTT. Protein: CASSLDGGIQPQHV.